This TCR beta chain is drawn from a study of T cell repertoires in cytomegalovirus infection (dated by TCRdb to between 2018 and 2021). In terms of the full investigation: Donor HLA type was relevant to the analysis, because carriage of CMV infection together with the matching HLA type was indicated by public TCR beta signatures. Broader findings and caveats from the paper: The ex vivo response was dominated by HLA-C-restricted CMV-specific TCR beta clonotypes, and the single most frequent clonotype in two of eight donors was supplied by these HLA-C-restricted clonotypes. In both this cohort and an independent cohort of a few hundred donors, the cumulative frequency of public TCR beta family members distinguished carriers of CMV infection plus the relevant HLA type.

TCRdb records Illumina HiSeq 1500 as the sequencer. Starting from the raw public reads, TCRdb applied fastp trimming at Q25, assembled clones with MiXCR and retained in-frame beta chains. Each CDR3 protein appears once, grouped with its most common genes and DNA. This sample has roughly 180,000 distinct CDR3 sequences in its table, and 15% to 20% of those were observed once. The ten largest make up around 25% of the sample. This clonotype has a handful of counts. Its antigen has not been determined. Qualities for individual bases were not recorded, and no much larger clone is one base off. The CDR3, from cysteine to phenylalanine, totals 16 residues. Only the CDR3 part of the read is kept: 48 bases, read in frame from the first base. Trimming costs V 2 bases and J 3 bases, and their ends lie 16 bases apart. Sequences MDHEN (CDR1) and SYDVKM (CDR2) are obtained from the germline V gene.

Sequencing used CD8+ T cells from PBMCs. The TCR originated in a human donor in good health (CMV status not recorded). Some clones in this sample may be carry-over from other donors' samples. The sequence links TRBV28 to TRBJ2-5, and TRBD2 may be the D gene, going by 7 matching bases. The DNA reads TGTGCCAGCAGTTTACTAGGGGGGGGGGACGAAGAGACCCAGTACTTC. This translates into CASSLLGGGDEETQYF. When the CDR3 is completed using the reference TRBV28 and TRBJ2-5 genes on either side, the full variable domain is DVKVTQSSRYLVKRTGEKVFLECVQDMDHENMFWYRQDPGLGLRLIYFSYDVKMKEKGDIPEGYSVSREKKERFSLILESASTNQTSMYLCASSLLGGGDEETQYFGPGTRLLVL.